Listed below are T cell receptor beta chains from one sample, sequenced in a study of vaccination effects on CD4 cells after COVID-19. These TCRs are of unknown antigen specificity. Clones were read by immunoSEQ multiplex PCR, and TCRdb kept only the in-frame ones, dropping some. The top ten hold under 30% of the sample, which has roughly 24,000 clones, around 77% seen once. The source material was CD4+ T cells from PBMCs cultured with HCoV-NL63 spike peptides, sampled after COVID-19 vaccination. The receptor set was obtained from a human donor who received a COVID-19 vaccine. The CDR3 runs from the conserved cysteine through the conserved F or W. Each record gives: D gene, J gene, clone size, V gene, CDR3 protein, CDR3 DNA. D genes are given only for firm matches. Expanded clones are given a class, and other clones once, few, many or no size at all.

D gene: NA
J gene: TRBJ1-5
clone size: NA
V gene: TRBV28
CDR3 protein: CASSSSWVKQPQHF
CDR3 DNA: TGTGCCAGCAGTTCTTCTTGGGTAAAACAGCCCCAGCATTTT

D gene: TRBD1
J gene: TRBJ1-1
clone size: NA
V gene: TRBV29-1
CDR3 protein: CSVRQGRGLGAFF
CDR3 DNA: TGCAGCGTAAGACAGGGAAGGGGGTTAGGAGCTTTCTTT

D gene: TRBD1
J gene: TRBJ1-3
clone size: few
V gene: TRBV7-9
CDR3 protein: CASSSRQGGTIYF
CDR3 DNA: TGTGCCAGCAGCTCAAGACAGGGAGGGACCATATATTTT

D gene: NA
J gene: TRBJ1-5
clone size: once
V gene: TRBV6-1
CDR3 protein: CASNLQSNQPQHF
CDR3 DNA: TGTGCCAGCAACCTACAGAGCAATCAGCCCCAGCATTTT

D gene: NA
J gene: TRBJ1-5
clone size: NA
V gene: TRBV3-1/TRBV3-2
CDR3 protein: CASSQAWGSGQPQHF
CDR3 DNA: TGTGCCAGCAGCCAGGCGTGGGGGTCGGGTCAGCCCCAGCATTTT

D gene: NA
J gene: TRBJ1-2
clone size: NA
V gene: TRBV5-1
CDR3 protein: CASSFAENYGYTF
CDR3 DNA: TGCGCCAGCAGCTTCGCGGAGAATTATGGCTACACCTTC

D gene: NA
J gene: TRBJ2-7
clone size: once
V gene: TRBV30
CDR3 protein: CAWREPGHLYEQYF
CDR3 DNA: TGTGCCTGGAGAGAACCGGGACATCTATACGAGCAGTACTTC

D gene: NA
J gene: TRBJ2-5
clone size: NA
V gene: TRBV5-8
CDR3 protein: CASSRMTSWGLEETQYF
CDR3 DNA: TGTGCCAGCAGCCGGATGACGTCATGGGGCTTGGAAGAGACCCAGTACTTC

D gene: NA
J gene: TRBJ2-4
clone size: NA
V gene: TRBV4-1
CDR3 protein: CASSLLGGGPQNIQYF
CDR3 DNA: TGCGCCAGCAGCCTATTGGGAGGAGGGCCCCAAAACATTCAGTACTTC

D gene: NA
J gene: TRBJ1-1
clone size: NA
V gene: TRBV18
CDR3 protein: CASSPLTGGTEAFF
CDR3 DNA: TGTGCCAGCTCACCCCTAACGGGGGGCACTGAAGCTTTCTTT

D gene: NA
J gene: TRBJ1-1
clone size: once
V gene: TRBV19
CDR3 protein: CASSIGGRNTEAFF
CDR3 DNA: TGTGCCAGTAGTATTGGGGGCAGGAACACTGAAGCTTTCTTT

D gene: NA
J gene: TRBJ1-5
clone size: NA
V gene: TRBV6-1
CDR3 protein: CASSEGRTLEVYSNQPQHF
CDR3 DNA: TGTGCCAGCAGTGAAGGCAGGACCCTGGAGGTTTATAGCAATCAGCCCCAGCATTTT

D gene: TRBD1
J gene: TRBJ1-1
clone size: few
V gene: TRBV3-1/TRBV3-2
CDR3 protein: CASSHGQANTEAFF
CDR3 DNA: TGTGCCAGCAGCCACGGACAGGCGAACACTGAAGCTTTCTTT

D gene: TRBD1
J gene: TRBJ2-7
clone size: NA
V gene: TRBV7-2
CDR3 protein: CASSWGQGQGEQYF
CDR3 DNA: TGTGCCAGCAGCTGGGGACAGGGTCAGGGCGAGCAGTACTTC

D gene: NA
J gene: TRBJ2-6
clone size: NA
V gene: TRBV12-3/TRBV12-4
CDR3 protein: CASASGANVLTF
CDR3 DNA: TGTGCCAGCGCCTCTGGGGCCAACGTCCTGACTTTC

D gene: NA
J gene: TRBJ1-1
clone size: NA
V gene: TRBV19
CDR3 protein: CASSPTIRGTEAFF
CDR3 DNA: TGTGCCAGTAGTCCCACAATTAGGGGCACTGAAGCTTTCTTT

D gene: TRBD2
J gene: TRBJ2-3
clone size: NA
V gene: TRBV7-2
CDR3 protein: CASSPSGGGVDTQYF
CDR3 DNA: TGTGCCAGCAGCCCTTCGGGCGGGGGGGTAGATACGCAGTATTTT

D gene: NA
J gene: TRBJ2-6
clone size: NA
V gene: TRBV19
CDR3 protein: CASSRTAALSGANVLTF
CDR3 DNA: TGTGCCAGTAGTAGGACAGCGGCCCTCTCTGGGGCCAACGTCCTGACTTTC

D gene: TRBD2
J gene: TRBJ2-7
clone size: NA
V gene: TRBV7-9
CDR3 protein: CASSPPRSGATDTYEQYF
CDR3 DNA: TGTGCCAGCAGCCCCCCACGGAGCGGGGCCACCGACACCTACGAGCAGTACTTC

D gene: NA
J gene: TRBJ2-4
clone size: NA
V gene: TRBV7-6
CDR3 protein: CASRAAIWSCKNIQYF
CDR3 DNA: TGTGCCAGCCGGGCCGCGATATGGTCTTGCAAAAACATTCAGTACTTC

D gene: NA
J gene: TRBJ1-2
clone size: few
V gene: TRBV7-9
CDR3 protein: CASSLVTTGRDGYTF
CDR3 DNA: TGTGCCAGCAGCTTAGTGACCACAGGGAGGGATGGCTACACCTTC

D gene: NA
J gene: TRBJ1-1
clone size: NA
V gene: TRBV29-1
CDR3 protein: CSAPGQRNTEAFF
CDR3 DNA: TGCAGCGCCCCGGGACAACGGAACACTGAAGCTTTCTTT

D gene: TRBD1
J gene: TRBJ1-1
clone size: NA
V gene: TRBV7-8
CDR3 protein: CASSPLATGEAFF
CDR3 DNA: TGTGCCAGCAGCCCCCTAGCGACAGGGGAAGCTTTCTTT

D gene: NA
J gene: TRBJ2-3
clone size: NA
V gene: TRBV28
CDR3 protein: CASTPFVGGRDTQYF
CDR3 DNA: TGTGCCAGCACCCCCTTCGTGGGTGGGCGGGATACGCAGTATTTT

D gene: NA
J gene: TRBJ2-2
clone size: few
V gene: TRBV4-1
CDR3 protein: CASSRVVPGTGELFF
CDR3 DNA: TGCGCCAGCAGCAGAGTTGTCCCGGGCACCGGGGAGCTGTTTTTT

D gene: TRBD1
J gene: TRBJ1-5
clone size: NA
V gene: TRBV6-5
CDR3 protein: CASSYGQGSNQPQHF
CDR3 DNA: TGTGCCAGCAGTTATGGACAGGGTAGCAATCAGCCCCAGCATTTT

D gene: NA
J gene: TRBJ1-2
clone size: NA
V gene: TRBV4-1
CDR3 protein: CASSQGGLFNYGYTF
CDR3 DNA: TGCGCCAGCAGCCAAGGCGGCCTATTTAACTATGGCTACACCTTC

D gene: TRBD1
J gene: TRBJ2-7
clone size: NA
V gene: TRBV6-5
CDR3 protein: CASRYGQAYEQYF
CDR3 DNA: TGTGCCAGCAGGTACGGACAGGCCTACGAGCAGTACTTC

D gene: NA
J gene: TRBJ2-3
clone size: NA
V gene: TRBV12-3/TRBV12-4
CDR3 protein: CASSLPFTDTQYF
CDR3 DNA: TGTGCCAGCAGTTTGCCGTTCACAGATACGCAGTATTTT

D gene: NA
J gene: TRBJ1-3
clone size: NA
V gene: TRBV18
CDR3 protein: CASSPIGSSGNTIYF
CDR3 DNA: TGTGCCAGCTCACCGATCGGGTCCTCTGGAAACACCATATATTTT

D gene: TRBD1
J gene: TRBJ1-3
clone size: once
V gene: TRBV9
CDR3 protein: CASTPWGQPGNTIYF
CDR3 DNA: TGTGCCAGCACCCCGTGGGGACAGCCCGGAAACACCATATATTTT

D gene: NA
J gene: TRBJ1-1
clone size: NA
V gene: TRBV10-3
CDR3 protein: CAISRGGLEAFF
CDR3 DNA: TGTGCCATCAGTAGGGGAGGTCTTGAAGCTTTCTTT

D gene: TRBD1
J gene: TRBJ2-1
clone size: few
V gene: TRBV6-6
CDR3 protein: CASSLRTNTGQGYNEQFF
CDR3 DNA: TGTGCCAGCAGTCTCCGGACTAATACGGGACAGGGCTACAATGAGCAGTTCTTC